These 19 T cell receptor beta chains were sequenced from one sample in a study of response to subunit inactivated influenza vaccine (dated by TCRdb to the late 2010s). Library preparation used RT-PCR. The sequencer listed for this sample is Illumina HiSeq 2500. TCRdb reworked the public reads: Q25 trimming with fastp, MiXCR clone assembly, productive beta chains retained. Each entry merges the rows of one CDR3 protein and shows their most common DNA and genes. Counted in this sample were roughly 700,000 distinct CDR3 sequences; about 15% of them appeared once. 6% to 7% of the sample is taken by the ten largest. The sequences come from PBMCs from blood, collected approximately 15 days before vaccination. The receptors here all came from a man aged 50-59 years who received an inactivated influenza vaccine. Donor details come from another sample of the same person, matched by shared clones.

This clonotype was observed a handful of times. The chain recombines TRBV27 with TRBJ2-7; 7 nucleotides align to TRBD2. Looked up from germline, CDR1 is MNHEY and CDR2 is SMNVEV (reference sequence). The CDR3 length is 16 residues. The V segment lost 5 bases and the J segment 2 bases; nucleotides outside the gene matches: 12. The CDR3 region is CASSPTLTSLTYEQYF. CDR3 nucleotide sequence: TGTGCCAGCAGTCCTACCTTGACTAGCCTCACCTACGAGCAGTACTTC.

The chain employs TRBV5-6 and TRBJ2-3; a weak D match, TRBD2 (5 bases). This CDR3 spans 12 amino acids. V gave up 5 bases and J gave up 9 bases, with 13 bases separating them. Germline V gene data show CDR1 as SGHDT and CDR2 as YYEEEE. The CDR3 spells CASSADSKTQYF. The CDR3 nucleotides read TGTGCCAGCAGTGCGGACTCAAAAACGCAGTATTTT.

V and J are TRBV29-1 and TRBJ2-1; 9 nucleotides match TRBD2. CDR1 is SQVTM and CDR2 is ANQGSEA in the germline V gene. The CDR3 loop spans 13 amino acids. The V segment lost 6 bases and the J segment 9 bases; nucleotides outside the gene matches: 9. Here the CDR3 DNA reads TGCAGCGTGCCGGGACTAGCAGGGGGTGAGCAGTTCTTC. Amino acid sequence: CSVPGLAGGEQFF.

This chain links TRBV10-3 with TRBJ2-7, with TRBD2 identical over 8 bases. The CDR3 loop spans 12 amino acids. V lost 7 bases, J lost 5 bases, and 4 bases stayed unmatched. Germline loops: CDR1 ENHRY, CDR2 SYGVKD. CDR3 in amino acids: CAIKSGGNEQYF. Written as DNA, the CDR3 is TGTGCCATCAAGAGCGGGGGAAACGAGCAGTACTTC.

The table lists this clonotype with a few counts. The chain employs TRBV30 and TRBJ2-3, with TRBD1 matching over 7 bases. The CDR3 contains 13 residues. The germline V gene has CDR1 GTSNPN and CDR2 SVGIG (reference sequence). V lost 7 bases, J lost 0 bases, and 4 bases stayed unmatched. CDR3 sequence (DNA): TGTGCCTTAGACAGGGCCAGCACAGATACGCAGTATTTT. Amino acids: CALDRASTDTQYF.

The CDR3 loop reads CSVEDRRSDPVEQYF. In DNA form, the CDR3 reads TGCAGCGTTGAAGATCGAAGGTCCGACCCCGTGGAGCAGTACTTC. The V and J genes are TRBV29-1 and TRBJ2-7; D is unclear. CDR3 length: 15 residues. Germline lookup yields CDR1 SQVTM and CDR2 ANQGSEA. V lost 0 bases and J 7 bases, leaving 19 bases between the germline ends.

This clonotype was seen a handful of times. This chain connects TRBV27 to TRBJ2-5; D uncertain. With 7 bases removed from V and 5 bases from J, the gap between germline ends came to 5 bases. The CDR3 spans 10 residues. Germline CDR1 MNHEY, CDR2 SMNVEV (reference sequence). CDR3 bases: TGTGCCAGCAAGGTGGAGACCCAGTACTTC. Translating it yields CASKVETQYF.

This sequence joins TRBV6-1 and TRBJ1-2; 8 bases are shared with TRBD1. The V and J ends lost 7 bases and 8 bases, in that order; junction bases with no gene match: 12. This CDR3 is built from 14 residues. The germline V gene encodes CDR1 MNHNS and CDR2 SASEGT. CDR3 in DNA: TGTGCCAGCACCACCGGACAGGGTTTTGGCGGCTACACCTTC. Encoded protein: CASTTGQGFGGYTF.

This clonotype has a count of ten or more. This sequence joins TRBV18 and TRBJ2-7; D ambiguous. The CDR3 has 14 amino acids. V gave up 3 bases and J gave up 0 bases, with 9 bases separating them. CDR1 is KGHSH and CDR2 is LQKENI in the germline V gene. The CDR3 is CASSPREFSYEQYF. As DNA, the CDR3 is TGTGCCAGCTCACCCCGCGAATTCTCCTACGAGCAGTACTTC.

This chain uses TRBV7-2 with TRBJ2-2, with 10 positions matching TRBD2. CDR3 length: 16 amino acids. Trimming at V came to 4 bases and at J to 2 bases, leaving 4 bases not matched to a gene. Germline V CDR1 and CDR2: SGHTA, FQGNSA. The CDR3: CASSWTSGPNTGELFF. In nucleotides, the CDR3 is TGTGCCAGCAGCTGGACTAGCGGCCCAAACACCGGGGAGCTGTTTTTT.

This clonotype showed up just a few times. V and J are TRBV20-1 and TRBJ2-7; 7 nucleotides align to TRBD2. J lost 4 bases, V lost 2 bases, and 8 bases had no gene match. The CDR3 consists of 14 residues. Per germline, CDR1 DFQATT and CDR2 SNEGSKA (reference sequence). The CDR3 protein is CSARQRDYNYEQYF. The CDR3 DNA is TGCAGTGCTAGACAACGGGACTACAATTACGAGCAGTACTTC.

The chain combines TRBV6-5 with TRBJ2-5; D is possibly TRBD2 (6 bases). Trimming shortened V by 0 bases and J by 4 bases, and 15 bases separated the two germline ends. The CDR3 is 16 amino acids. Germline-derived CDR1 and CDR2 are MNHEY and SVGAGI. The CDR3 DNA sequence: TGTGCCAGCAGTTACTCGGCGGGAACGGTCCGAGAGACCCAGTACTTC. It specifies CASSYSAGTVRETQYF.

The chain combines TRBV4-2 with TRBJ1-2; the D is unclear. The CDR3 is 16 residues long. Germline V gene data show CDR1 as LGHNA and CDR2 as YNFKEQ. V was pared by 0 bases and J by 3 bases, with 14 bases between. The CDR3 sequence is CASSQETFGDYYGYTF. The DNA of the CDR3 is TGTGCCAGCAGCCAAGAGACGTTTGGAGATTACTATGGCTACACCTTC.

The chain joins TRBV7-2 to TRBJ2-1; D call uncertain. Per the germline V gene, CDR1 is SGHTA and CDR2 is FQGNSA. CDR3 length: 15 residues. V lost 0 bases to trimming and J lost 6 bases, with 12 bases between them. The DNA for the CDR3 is TGTGCCAGCAGCTTAGCAATAGCTGCGATCAATGAGCAGTTCTTC. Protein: CASSLAIAAINEQFF.

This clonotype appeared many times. CDR3 coding DNA: TGTGCCAGCAGCTTAACGTCTAGCGGGTTTGATACGCAGTATTTT. It translates to CASSLTSSGFDTQYF. This chain uses TRBV7-9 with TRBJ2-3, with 8 bases that match TRBD2. The CDR3 is 15 amino acids. The V segment lost 2 bases and the J segment 6 bases; nucleotides outside the gene matches: 7. CDR1 is SEHNR, CDR2 FQNEAQ, per germline (reference sequence).

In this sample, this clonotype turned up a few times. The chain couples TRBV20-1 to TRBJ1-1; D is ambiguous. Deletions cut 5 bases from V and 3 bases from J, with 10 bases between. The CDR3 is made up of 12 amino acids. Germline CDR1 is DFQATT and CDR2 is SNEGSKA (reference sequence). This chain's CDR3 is CSALDRDTEAFF. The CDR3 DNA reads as TGCAGTGCTCTGGACCGGGACACTGAAGCTTTCTTT.

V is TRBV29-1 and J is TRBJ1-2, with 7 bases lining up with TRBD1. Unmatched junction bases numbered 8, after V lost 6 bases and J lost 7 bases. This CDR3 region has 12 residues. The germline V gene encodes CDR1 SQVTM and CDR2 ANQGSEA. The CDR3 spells CSVTRGRGGYTF. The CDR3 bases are TGCAGCGTGACTAGGGGGCGAGGTGGCTACACCTTC.

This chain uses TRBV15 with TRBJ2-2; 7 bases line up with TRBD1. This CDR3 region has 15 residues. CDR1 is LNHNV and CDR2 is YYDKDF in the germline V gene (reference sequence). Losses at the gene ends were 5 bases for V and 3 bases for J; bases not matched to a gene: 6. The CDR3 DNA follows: TGTGCCACCAGCGTAACAGGGGTGGACACCGGGGAGCTGTTTTTT. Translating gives CATSVTGVDTGELFF.

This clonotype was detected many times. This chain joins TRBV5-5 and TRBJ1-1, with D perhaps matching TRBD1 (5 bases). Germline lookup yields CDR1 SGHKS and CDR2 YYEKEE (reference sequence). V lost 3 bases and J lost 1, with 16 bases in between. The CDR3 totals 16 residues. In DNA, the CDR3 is TGTGCCAGCAGCTACCCTCCCGGGGGGGGGAACACTGAAGCTTTCTTT. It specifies CASSYPPGGGNTEAFF.